The 2 T cell receptor beta chains below come from one sample, sequenced in a study of blood T cell repertoires in COVID-19. Using immunoSEQ multiplex PCR, the repertoire was profiled, and TCRdb retains in-frame clones only, with some absent. Here the sample spans around 250,000 clones, about four fifths being singletons. What was sequenced was peripheral blood. The receptors here all came from a man under 40 who had recovered from COVID-19.

The rearrangement joins TRBV27 to TRBJ1-2; TRBD1 matches 11 bases. The CDR3 is made up of 16 amino acids. Germline lookup yields CDR1 MNHEY and CDR2 SMNVEV (reference sequence). V was pared by 0 bases and J by 5 bases, with 5 bases of the junction left unmatched. This CDR3 reads CASSLSGDRGMYGYTF. Here the CDR3 DNA reads TGTGCCAGCAGTTTATCAGGGGACAGGGGGATGTATGGCTACACCTTC.

V usage is TRBV13 and J usage is TRBJ2-1; 10 bases agree with TRBD2. The ends lost 1 base at V and 9 bases at J; junction bases unmatched: 6. The CDR3 totals 15 residues. Germline CDR1 is PRHDT and CDR2 is FYEKMQ (reference sequence). The CDR3 sequence: CASSLVSSGGPEQFF. The DNA for the CDR3 is TGTGCCAGCAGCTTAGTCTCTAGCGGGGGCCCTGAGCAGTTCTTC. Drawing the rest from reference TRBV13 and TRBJ2-1, the complete variable domain is AAGVIQSPRHLIKEKRETATLKCYPIPRHDTVYWYQQGPGQDPQFLISFYEKMQSDKGSIPDRFSAQQFSDYHSELNMSSLELGDSALYFCASSLVSSGGPEQFFGPGTRLTVL.